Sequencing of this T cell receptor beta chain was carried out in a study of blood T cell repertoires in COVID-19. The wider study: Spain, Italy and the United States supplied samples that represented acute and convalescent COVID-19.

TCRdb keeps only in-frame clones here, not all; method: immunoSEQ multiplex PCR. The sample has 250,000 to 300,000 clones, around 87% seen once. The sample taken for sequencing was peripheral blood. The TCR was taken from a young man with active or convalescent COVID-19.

CDR3: CASSLGTSGSWPPDTQYF. The CDR3 DNA is TGTGCCAGCAGTTTAGGGACTAGCGGGAGTTGGCCTCCAGATACGCAGTATTTT. This chain joins TRBV28 and TRBJ2-3, with TRBD2 identical over 14 bases. The trim removed 2 bases at V and 4 bases at J, leaving 8 bases unmatched. CDR1 is MDHEN, CDR2 SYDVKM, per germline. This CDR3 contains 18 residues.